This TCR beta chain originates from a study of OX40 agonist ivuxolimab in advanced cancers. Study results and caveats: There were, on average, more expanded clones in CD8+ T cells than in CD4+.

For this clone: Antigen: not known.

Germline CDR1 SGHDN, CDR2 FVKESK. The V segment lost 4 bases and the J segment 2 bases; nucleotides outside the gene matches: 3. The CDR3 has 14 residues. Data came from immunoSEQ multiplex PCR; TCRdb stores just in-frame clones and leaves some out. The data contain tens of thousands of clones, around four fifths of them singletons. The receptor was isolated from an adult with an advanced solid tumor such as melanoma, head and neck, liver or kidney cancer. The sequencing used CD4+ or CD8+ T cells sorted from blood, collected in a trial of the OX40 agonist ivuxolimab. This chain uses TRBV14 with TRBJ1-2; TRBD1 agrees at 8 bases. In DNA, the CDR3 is TGTGCCAGCAGCCCGACAGGGGCGAACTATGGCTACACCTTC. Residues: CASSPTGANYGYTF.